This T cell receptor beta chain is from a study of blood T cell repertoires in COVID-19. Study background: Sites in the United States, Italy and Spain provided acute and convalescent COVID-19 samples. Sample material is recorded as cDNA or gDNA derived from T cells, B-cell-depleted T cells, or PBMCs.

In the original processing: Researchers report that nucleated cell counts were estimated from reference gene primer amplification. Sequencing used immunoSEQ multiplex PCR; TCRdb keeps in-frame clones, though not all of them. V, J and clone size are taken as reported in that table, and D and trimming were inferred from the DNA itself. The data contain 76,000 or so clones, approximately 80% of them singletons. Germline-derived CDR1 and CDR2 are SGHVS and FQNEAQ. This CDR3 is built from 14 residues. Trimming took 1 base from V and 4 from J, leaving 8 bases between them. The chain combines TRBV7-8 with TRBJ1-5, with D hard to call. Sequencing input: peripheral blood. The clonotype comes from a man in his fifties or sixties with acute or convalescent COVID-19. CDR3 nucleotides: TGTGCCAGCAGCTTAGAAGTTCAGAATCAGCCCCAGCATTTT. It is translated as CASSLEVQNQPQHF.